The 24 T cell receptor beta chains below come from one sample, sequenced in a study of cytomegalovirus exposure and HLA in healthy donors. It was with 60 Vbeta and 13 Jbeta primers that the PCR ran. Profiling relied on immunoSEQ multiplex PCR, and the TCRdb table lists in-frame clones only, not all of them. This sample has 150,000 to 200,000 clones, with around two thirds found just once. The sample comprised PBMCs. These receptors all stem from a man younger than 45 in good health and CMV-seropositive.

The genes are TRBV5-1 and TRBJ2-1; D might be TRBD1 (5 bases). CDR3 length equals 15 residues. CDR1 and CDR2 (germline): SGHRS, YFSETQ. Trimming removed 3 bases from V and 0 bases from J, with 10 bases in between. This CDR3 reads CASSSQGTSYNEQFF. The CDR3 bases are TGCGCCAGCAGCTCCCAGGGAACCTCCTACAATGAGCAGTTCTTC.

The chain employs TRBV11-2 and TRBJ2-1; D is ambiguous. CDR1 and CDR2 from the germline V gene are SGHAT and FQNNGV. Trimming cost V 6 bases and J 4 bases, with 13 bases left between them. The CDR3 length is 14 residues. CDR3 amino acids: CASSTYGGYNEQFF. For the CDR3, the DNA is TGTGCCAGCAGTACTTATGGCGGTTACAATGAGCAGTTCTTC.

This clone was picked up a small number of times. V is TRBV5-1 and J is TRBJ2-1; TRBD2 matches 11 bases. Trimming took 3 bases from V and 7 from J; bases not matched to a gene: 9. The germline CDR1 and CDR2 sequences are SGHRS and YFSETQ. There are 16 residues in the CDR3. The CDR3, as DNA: TGCGCCAGCAGCTCAATAGCGGGAGGGCCAGGAAATGAGCAGTTCTTC. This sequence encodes CASSSIAGGPGNEQFF.

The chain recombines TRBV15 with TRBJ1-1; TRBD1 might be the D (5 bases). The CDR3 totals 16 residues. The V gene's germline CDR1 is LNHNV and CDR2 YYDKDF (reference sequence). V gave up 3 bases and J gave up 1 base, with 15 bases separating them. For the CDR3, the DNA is TGTGCCACCAGCAGCCGCGGGGGGAATGGGAACACTGAAGCTTTCTTT. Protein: CATSSRGGNGNTEAFF. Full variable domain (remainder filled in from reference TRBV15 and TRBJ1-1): DAMVIQNPRYQVTQFGKPVTLSCSQTLNHNVMYWYQQKSSQAPKLLFHYYDKDFNNEADTPDNFQSRRPNTSFCFLDIRSPGLGDTAMYLCATSSRGGNGNTEAFFGQGTRLTVV.

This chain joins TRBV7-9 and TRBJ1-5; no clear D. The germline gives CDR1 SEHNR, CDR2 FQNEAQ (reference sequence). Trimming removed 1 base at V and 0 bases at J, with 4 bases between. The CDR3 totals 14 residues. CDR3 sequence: CASSLGVSNQPQHF. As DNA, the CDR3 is TGTGCCAGCAGCTTAGGCGTTAGCAATCAGCCCCAGCATTTT.

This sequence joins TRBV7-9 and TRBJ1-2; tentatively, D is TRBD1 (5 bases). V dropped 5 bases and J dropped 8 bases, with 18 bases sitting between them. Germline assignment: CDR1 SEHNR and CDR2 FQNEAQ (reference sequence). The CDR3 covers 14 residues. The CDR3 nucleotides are TGTGCCAGCAGCACTAATTCAGGGCTTGAGGGCTACACCTTC. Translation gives CASSTNSGLEGYTF.

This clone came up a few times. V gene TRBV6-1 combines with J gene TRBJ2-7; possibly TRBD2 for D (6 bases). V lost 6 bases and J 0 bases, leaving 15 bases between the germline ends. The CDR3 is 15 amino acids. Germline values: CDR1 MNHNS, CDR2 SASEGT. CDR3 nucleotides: TGTGCCAGCAGAGCTCCGGGACTGAACTCCTACGAGCAGTACTTC. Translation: CASRAPGLNSYEQYF.

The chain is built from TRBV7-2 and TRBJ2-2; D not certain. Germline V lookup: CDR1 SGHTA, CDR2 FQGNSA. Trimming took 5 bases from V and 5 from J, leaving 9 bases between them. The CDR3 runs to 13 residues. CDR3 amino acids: CASSLSATGELFF. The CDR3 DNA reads TGTGCCAGCAGCCTTAGTGCTACCGGGGAGCTGTTTTTT.

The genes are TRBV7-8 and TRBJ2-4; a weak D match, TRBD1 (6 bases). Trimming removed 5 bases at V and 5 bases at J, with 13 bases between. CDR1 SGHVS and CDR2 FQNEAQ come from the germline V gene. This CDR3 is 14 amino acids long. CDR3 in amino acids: CASSSYRVENIQYF. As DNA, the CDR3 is TGTGCCAGCAGCAGCTACAGGGTTGAAAACATTCAGTACTTC.

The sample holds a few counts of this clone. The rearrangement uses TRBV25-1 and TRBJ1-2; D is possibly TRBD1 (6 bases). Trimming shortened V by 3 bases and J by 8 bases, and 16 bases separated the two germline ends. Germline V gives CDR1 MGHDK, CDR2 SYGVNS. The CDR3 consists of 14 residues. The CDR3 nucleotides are TGTGCCAGCAGTGACCCTCGGGGGGCTGGGGGCTACACCTTC. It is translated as CASSDPRGAGGYTF.

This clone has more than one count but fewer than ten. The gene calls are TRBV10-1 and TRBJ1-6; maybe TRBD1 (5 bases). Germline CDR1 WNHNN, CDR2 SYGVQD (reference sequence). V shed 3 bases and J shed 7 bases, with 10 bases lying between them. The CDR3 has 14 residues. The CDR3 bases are TGCGCCAGCAGTGAAGGGGTCAAGAATTCACCCCTCCACTTT. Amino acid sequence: CASSEGVKNSPLHF.

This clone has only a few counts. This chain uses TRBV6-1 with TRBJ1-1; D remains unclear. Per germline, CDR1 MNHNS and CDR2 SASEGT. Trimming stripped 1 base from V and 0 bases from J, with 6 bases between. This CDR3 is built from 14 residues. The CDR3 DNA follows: TGTGCCAGCAGTGAAGTACAGATGAACACTGAAGCTTTCTTT. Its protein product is CASSEVQMNTEAFF.

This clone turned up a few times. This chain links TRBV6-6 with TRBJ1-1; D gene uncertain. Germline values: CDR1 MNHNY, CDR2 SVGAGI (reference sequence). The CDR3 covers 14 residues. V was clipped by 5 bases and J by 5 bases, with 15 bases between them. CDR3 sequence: CASSRGFSGTEAFF. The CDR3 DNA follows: TGTGCCAGCAGTCGAGGTTTTTCGGGGACTGAAGCTTTCTTT.

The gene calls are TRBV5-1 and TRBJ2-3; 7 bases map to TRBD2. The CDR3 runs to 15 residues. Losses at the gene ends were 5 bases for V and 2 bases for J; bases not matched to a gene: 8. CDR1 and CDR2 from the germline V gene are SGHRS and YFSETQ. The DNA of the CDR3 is TGCGCCAGCAGAAAGCTAGCGGATGACACAGATACGCAGTATTTT. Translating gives CASRKLADDTDTQYF.

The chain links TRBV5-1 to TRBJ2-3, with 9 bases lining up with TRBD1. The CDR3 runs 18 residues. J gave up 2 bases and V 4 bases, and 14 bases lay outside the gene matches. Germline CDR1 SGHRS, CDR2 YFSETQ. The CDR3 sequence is CASSLMTAGTGNTDTQYF. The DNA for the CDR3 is TGCGCCAGCAGCCTCATGACTGCCGGGACAGGGAACACAGATACGCAGTATTTT. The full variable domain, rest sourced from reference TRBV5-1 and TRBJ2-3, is KAGVTQTPRYLIKTRGQQVTLSCSPISGHRSVSWYQQTPGQGLQFLFEYFSETQRNKGNFPGRFSGRQFSNSRSEMNVSTLELGDSALYLCASSLMTAGTGNTDTQYFGPGTRLTVL.

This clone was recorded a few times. The CDR3 DNA sequence: TGTGCCAGCAGCTTAGAACAGGGGACCTACGAGCAGTACTTC. This encodes CASSLEQGTYEQYF. This chain joins TRBV7-2 and TRBJ2-7; 7 bases are a match to TRBD1. CDR1 and CDR2 from the germline V gene are SGHTA and FQGNSA. Unmatched junction bases numbered 2, after V lost 1 base and J lost 2 bases. This CDR3 has 14 residues.

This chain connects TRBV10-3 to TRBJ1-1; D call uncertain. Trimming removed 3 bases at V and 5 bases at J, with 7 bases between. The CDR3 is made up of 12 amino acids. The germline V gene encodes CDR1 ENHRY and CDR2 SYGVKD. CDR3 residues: CAISEVETEAFF. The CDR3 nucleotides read TGTGCCATCAGTGAAGTGGAGACTGAAGCTTTCTTT.

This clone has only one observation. The CDR3: CASSDGTGGVETQYF. DNA for the CDR3: TGTGCCAGCAGTGATGGGACAGGGGGGGTGGAGACCCAGTACTTC. This rearrangement joins TRBV6-1 to TRBJ2-5; TRBD1 agrees at 11 bases. Germline V gene sequence: CDR1 MNHNS, CDR2 SASEGT. Trimming took 3 bases from V and 5 from J; bases not matched to a gene: 5. The length of the CDR3 is 15 residues.

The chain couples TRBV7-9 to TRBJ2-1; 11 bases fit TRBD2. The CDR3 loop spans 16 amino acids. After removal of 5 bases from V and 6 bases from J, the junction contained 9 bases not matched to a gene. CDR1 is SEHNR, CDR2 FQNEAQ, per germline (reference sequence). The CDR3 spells CASSAKLAGAINEQFF. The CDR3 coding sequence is TGTGCCAGCAGCGCAAAACTAGCGGGAGCCATCAATGAGCAGTTCTTC.

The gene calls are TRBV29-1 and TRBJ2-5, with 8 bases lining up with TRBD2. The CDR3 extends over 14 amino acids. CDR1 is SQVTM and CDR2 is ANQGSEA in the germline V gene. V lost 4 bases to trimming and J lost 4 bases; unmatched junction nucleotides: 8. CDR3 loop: CSVGGTSGGETQYF. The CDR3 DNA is TGCAGCGTTGGGGGGACTAGTGGCGGAGAGACCCAGTACTTC.

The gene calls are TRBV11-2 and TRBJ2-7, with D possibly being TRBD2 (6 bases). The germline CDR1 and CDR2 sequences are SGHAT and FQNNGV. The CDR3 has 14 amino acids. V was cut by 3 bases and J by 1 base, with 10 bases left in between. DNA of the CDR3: TGTGCCAGCAGCTTCCGGAGGGATTCCTACGAGCAGTACTTC. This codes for CASSFRRDSYEQYF.

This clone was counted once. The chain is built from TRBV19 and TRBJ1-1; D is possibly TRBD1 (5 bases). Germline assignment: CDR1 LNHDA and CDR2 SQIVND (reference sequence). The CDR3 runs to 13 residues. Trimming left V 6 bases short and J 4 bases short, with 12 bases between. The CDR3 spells CASRRGLPTEAFF. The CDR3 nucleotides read TGTGCCAGTAGGAGGGGACTGCCCACTGAAGCTTTCTTT.

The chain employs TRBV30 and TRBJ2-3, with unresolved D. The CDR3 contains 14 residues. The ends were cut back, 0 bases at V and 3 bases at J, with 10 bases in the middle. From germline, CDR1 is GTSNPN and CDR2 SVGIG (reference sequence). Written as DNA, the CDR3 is TGTGCCTGGAGTGTACAAGCCAGGACAGATACGCAGTATTTT. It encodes CAWSVQARTDTQYF. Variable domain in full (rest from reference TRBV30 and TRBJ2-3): SQTIHQWPATLVQPVGSPLSLECTVEGTSNPNLYWYRQAAGRGLQLLFYSVGIGQISSEVPQNLSASRPQDRQFILSSKKLLLSDSGFYLCAWSVQARTDTQYFGPGTRLTVL.

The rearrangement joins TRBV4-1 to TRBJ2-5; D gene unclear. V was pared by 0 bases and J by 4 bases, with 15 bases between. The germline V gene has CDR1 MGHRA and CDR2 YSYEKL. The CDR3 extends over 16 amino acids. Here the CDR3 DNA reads TGCGCCAGCAGCCAAGATTTGGGCACCCTGGGAGAGACCCAGTACTTC. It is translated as CASSQDLGTLGETQYF.